The rows below give T cell receptor beta chains drawn from one sample of a study of blood T cell repertoires in COVID-19. Assay used: immunoSEQ multiplex PCR; TCRdb lists only in-frame clones, some missing. The sample lists 200,000 to 250,000 clones; just under 90% were seen once. Material: peripheral blood. All receptors come from a man aged 30 to 39 with COVID-19, enrolled during active disease. Both conserved end residues are part of each CDR3. D genes are given only for firm matches.

j_call v_call d_call cdr3_aa
TRBJ2-1 TRBV7-9 TRBD2 CASSPHIAGGDYNEQFF
TRBJ2-1 TRBV11-2 . CASSLVSGAPNEQFF
TRBJ1-5 TRBV20-1 . CSASERQNGWGPQHF
TRBJ1-5 TRBV29-1 . CSVKATTAAAQHF
TRBJ2-6 TRBV3-1/TRBV3-2 TRBD2 CASSLRGGNRANVLTF
TRBJ2-4 TRBV3-1/TRBV3-2 . CASSQDLGRENIQYF
TRBJ1-2 TRBV7-2 . CASTENDRAGSYGYTF
TRBJ1-6 TRBV13 . CASSLGGSSYNSPLHF
TRBJ2-3 TRBV7-3 TRBD2 CASSLTLAVSTDTQYF
TRBJ1-2 TRBV6-1 . CASSEMAAGRDYGYTF
TRBJ1-2 TRBV7-2 . CASSLVGRGNGYTF
TRBJ2-7 TRBV27 TRBD2 CASSLLGTSGSHEQYF
TRBJ1-5 TRBV6-2/TRBV6-3 TRBD1 CASSSLGTGLGNQPQHF
TRBJ2-5 TRBV27 . CASSPQAAQETQYF
TRBJ2-7 TRBV11-3 . CASSLAFPDRTYEQYF
TRBJ1-2 TRBV19 TRBD1 CASSRDSSNYGYTF
TRBJ2-5 TRBV7-7 . CASSTGTAGTQYF
TRBJ2-2 TRBV10-2 . CASRDTSHGTGELFF